Listed below are T cell receptor beta chains from one sample, sequenced in a study of T cell repertoires in cytomegalovirus infection. From the reads, TCRdb called clonotypes with MiXCR, one entry per CDR3 protein. Of 65,000 to 95,000 distinct CDR3 sequences detected, 3.7% appear once; the ten largest clones hold approximately 4.6%. The sequenced sample was PBMCs. The receptors were sampled from a human donor in good health (CMV status not recorded). Some clones in this sample may be carry-over from other donors' samples. Both conserved end residues are part of each CDR3. The order of the fields is V gene, J gene, CDR3 protein.

v_gene: TRBV20-1
j_gene: TRBJ2-3
CDR3aa: CSARAAVDTQYF

v_gene: TRBV5-1
j_gene: TRBJ2-5
CDR3aa: CASTTGGLSKETQYF

v_gene: TRBV5-1
j_gene: TRBJ1-1
CDR3aa: CASSDGSVGYDTEAFF

v_gene: TRBV4-3
j_gene: TRBJ2-7
CDR3aa: CASSLSQGKLYEQYF

v_gene: TRBV18
j_gene: TRBJ1-1
CDR3aa: CASSPTTLGLPNTEAFF

v_gene: TRBV20-1
j_gene: TRBJ1-1
CDR3aa: CSAPRTGF

v_gene: TRBV7-2
j_gene: TRBJ2-5
CDR3aa: CASSLNGGETQYF

v_gene: TRBV7-2
j_gene: TRBJ1-2
CDR3aa: CASSLDTHYGYTF

v_gene: TRBV27
j_gene: TRBJ1-5
CDR3aa: CASSLYGDTGNQPQHF

v_gene: TRBV27
j_gene: TRBJ2-5
CDR3aa: CASRVGRTETQYF

v_gene: TRBV12-3/TRBV12-4
j_gene: TRBJ1-2
CDR3aa: CASSLGRQGYTF

v_gene: TRBV30
j_gene: TRBJ2-1
CDR3aa: CAWSGHNEQFF

v_gene: TRBV7-8
j_gene: TRBJ1-5
CDR3aa: CASSLAFTVSNQPQHF

v_gene: TRBV7-8
j_gene: TRBJ1-5
CDR3aa: CASSPNSLNQPQHF

v_gene: TRBV19
j_gene: TRBJ1-1
CDR3aa: CASSRRTGMNTEAFF

v_gene: TRBV5-4
j_gene: TRBJ1-2
CDR3aa: CASSLVTENYGYTF

v_gene: TRBV20-1
j_gene: TRBJ2-7
CDR3aa: CSARDSLRGQTYEQYF

v_gene: TRBV3-1
j_gene: TRBJ1-1
CDR3aa: CASSQRQINTEAFF

v_gene: TRBV12-3/TRBV12-4
j_gene: TRBJ1-6
CDR3aa: CASSLQLRPLHF

v_gene: TRBV28
j_gene: TRBJ2-7
CDR3aa: CASSLLWVPSSYEQYF

v_gene: TRBV5-6
j_gene: TRBJ2-1
CDR3aa: CASSLAMASWEQFF

v_gene: TRBV29-1
j_gene: TRBJ1-1
CDR3aa: CSVKMILLDTEAFF

v_gene: TRBV29-1
j_gene: TRBJ2-2
CDR3aa: CSVEIWGAGELFF

v_gene: TRBV4-2
j_gene: TRBJ1-4
CDR3aa: CASSQTLPGQPNEKLFF

v_gene: TRBV12-3/TRBV12-4
j_gene: TRBJ2-3
CDR3aa: CASSSGQATYTQYF

v_gene: TRBV7-2
j_gene: TRBJ2-3
CDR3aa: CASSLRTSEDTQYF

v_gene: TRBV7-9
j_gene: TRBJ2-3
CDR3aa: CASSLGTSGGADTQYF

v_gene: TRBV28
j_gene: TRBJ1-2
CDR3aa: CASSSSGLSNYGYTF

v_gene: TRBV12-3/TRBV12-4
j_gene: TRBJ1-4
CDR3aa: CASSLSGQGLVLFF

v_gene: TRBV28
j_gene: TRBJ2-7
CDR3aa: CASSLPGQGAGEQYF

v_gene: TRBV6-1
j_gene: TRBJ1-6
CDR3aa: CASTPWSASNSPLHF

v_gene: TRBV12-3/TRBV12-4
j_gene: TRBJ1-1
CDR3aa: CASSLVQGISEAFF

v_gene: TRBV12-3/TRBV12-4
j_gene: TRBJ2-7
CDR3aa: CASSFGGGLYEQYF

v_gene: TRBV7-8
j_gene: TRBJ1-3
CDR3aa: CASSAKDRTGNTIYF

v_gene: TRBV7-6
j_gene: TRBJ1-6
CDR3aa: CASSPDSASPLHF

v_gene: TRBV4-2
j_gene: TRBJ1-1
CDR3aa: CASSLRTGDTEAFF

v_gene: TRBV7-2
j_gene: TRBJ1-1
CDR3aa: CASSPPNTEAFF

v_gene: TRBV15
j_gene: TRBJ2-3
CDR3aa: CATSRVSGGLTDTQYF

v_gene: TRBV7-8
j_gene: TRBJ1-5
CDR3aa: CASSLLDGNQPQHF

v_gene: TRBV27
j_gene: TRBJ2-5
CDR3aa: CASSLLGTDQETQYF